The 23 T cell receptor beta chains below come from one sample, sequenced in a study of T cell responses to AZD1222 COVID-19 vaccine (dated by TCRdb to about 2021). In light of the paper, this sample's time point label describes: about 28 days (+/-7) after the second vaccine dose. Library preparation was by the immunoSEQ multiplex PCR assay. Imported from immuneACCESS, the table was reduced by TCRdb to in-frame sequences with V and J called. These copies leave out some clones; in studies compared against another copy, an unresolved V gene accounts for under half, and the cause of the remainder is not known. This sample holds about 84,000 clones; just over 90% were observed only once. The biggest ten clones account for more than 9% of the sample. The material was peripheral blood, obtained 28 days after the second AZD1222 dose. The receptor source for this set is an adult who received the AZD1222 COVID-19 vaccine.

The genes are TRBV5-1 and TRBJ2-5; 8 nucleotides match TRBD1. The germline gives CDR1 SGHRS, CDR2 YFSETQ. The CDR3 is 16 amino acids. Germline trimming cut 0 bases from V and 5 bases from J; bases unmatched to any gene: 9. CDR3 DNA: TGCGCCAGCAGCTTGGAGGCGCGGACAGGGAGGGAGACCCAGTACTTC. It encodes CASSLEARTGRETQYF.

This chain connects TRBV9 to TRBJ2-7; D possibly corresponds to TRBD2 (6 bases). V gave up 4 bases and J gave up 0 bases, with 11 bases separating them. Germline V gene sequence: CDR1 SGDLS, CDR2 YYNGEE. This CDR3 has 14 amino acids. The CDR3 DNA reads TGTGCCAGCAGCACTGGACTAAGCTCCTACGAGCAGTACTTC. Protein: CASSTGLSSYEQYF. Drawing the rest from reference TRBV9 and TRBJ2-7, the complete variable domain is DSGVTQTPKHLITATGQRVTLRCSPRSGDLSVYWYQQSLDQGLQFLIQYYNGEERAKGNILERFSAQQFPDLHSELNLSSLELGDSALYFCASSTGLSSYEQYFGPGTRLTVT.

J is TRBJ2-1 and V is TRBV18, with TRBD2 matching 12 bases. Germline V CDR1 and CDR2: KGHSH, LQKENI. V lost 2 bases to trimming and J lost 12 bases; unmatched junction nucleotides: 8. The CDR3 covers 15 residues. CDR3 DNA: TGTGCCAGCTCACCAAGACACACACTAGCGGGAGGGCAGTTCTTC. Residues: CASSPRHTLAGGQFF.

The rearrangement joins TRBV24-1 to TRBJ2-2; D gene ambiguous. V lost 1 base and J 5 bases, leaving 13 bases between the germline ends. In germline, CDR1 is KGHDR, CDR2 SFDVKD. The CDR3 length is 16 residues. As DNA, the CDR3 is TGTGCCACCAGTGATTTCGGCACCCGCAGTACCGGGGAGCTGTTTTTT. It encodes CATSDFGTRSTGELFF.

The chain links TRBV18 to TRBJ1-1, with D unresolved. The germline CDR1 and CDR2 sequences are KGHSH and LQKENI. The CDR3 spans 13 residues. Trimming shortened V by 8 bases and J by 1 base, and 11 bases separated the two germline ends. The CDR3 reads CASRQSPNTEAFF. DNA for the CDR3: TGTGCCAGCCGTCAAAGCCCGAACACTGAAGCTTTCTTT.

The rearrangement links TRBV7-2 to TRBJ2-7; D remains unclear. Looked up from germline, CDR1 is SGHTA and CDR2 is FQGNSA. The CDR3 totals 14 residues. Trimming pared 6 bases from V and 0 bases from J, leaving 12 bases between. The CDR3 bases are TGTGCCAGCAGTTTGGTGGCAGGCTCCTACGAGCAGTACTTC. Translated, it gives CASSLVAGSYEQYF. The variable domain in full, completed from reference TRBV7-2 and TRBJ2-7, reads GAGVSQSPSNKVTEKGKDVELRCDPISGHTALYWYRQSLGQGLEFLIYFQGNSAPDKSGLPSDRFSAERTGGSVSTLTIQRTQQEDSAVYLCASSLVAGSYEQYFGPGTRLTVT.

The V call is TRBV7-9, the J call TRBJ2-1, with no clear D. The CDR3 runs to 12 residues. CDR1 is SEHNR and CDR2 is FQNEAQ in the germline V gene (reference sequence). The ends were cut back, 6 bases at V and 10 bases at J, with 13 bases in the middle. The CDR3 nucleotides are TGTGCCAGCAGGACCGAACTGAGGGAGCAGTTCTTC. Protein sequence: CASRTELREQFF.

This clone was counted once. V and J are TRBV7-9 and TRBJ1-4; unclear D gene. V was shortened by 5 bases and J by 0 bases, with 19 bases between the two germline ends. The CDR3 length is 18 residues. From germline, CDR1 is SEHNR and CDR2 FQNEAQ (reference sequence). CDR3 bases: TGTGCCAGCAGCCCCCGAGCCCTCGGAGGTGCAACTAATGAAAAACTGTTTTTT. Protein sequence: CASSPRALGGATNEKLFF.

The chain is built from TRBV28 and TRBJ1-5; D call uncertain. Deletions cut 11 bases from V and 2 bases from J, with 16 bases between. Germline V gives CDR1 MDHEN, CDR2 SYDVKM. The CDR3 runs to 14 residues. CDR3 loop: CARKVGSGNQPQHF. Written as DNA, the CDR3 is TGTGCCCGAAAGGTAGGCAGCGGCAATCAGCCCCAGCATTTT.

V usage is TRBV6-5 and J usage is TRBJ1-2; no definite D call. The V gene's germline CDR1 is MNHEY and CDR2 SVGAGI. The CDR3 sequence is 15 residues long. Trimming removed 0 bases from V and 3 bases from J, with 11 bases in between. CDR3 in DNA: TGTGCCAGCAGTTACTCCCCCCCGGAGGACTATGGCTACACCTTC. Translated, it gives CASSYSPPEDYGYTF.

V is TRBV25-1 and J is TRBJ2-1; the D gene is possibly TRBD2 (5 bases). The germline gives CDR1 MGHDK, CDR2 SYGVNS. The CDR3 loop spans 14 amino acids. The V end was cut by 4 bases, the J end by 3 bases, with 10 bases between. DNA for the CDR3: TGTGCCAGCAGTGTAGGGAGCGGCTACAATGAGCAGTTCTTC. It codes for CASSVGSGYNEQFF.

The V call is TRBV10-3, the J call TRBJ2-2; 8 bases fit TRBD1. Germline V gene sequence: CDR1 ENHRY, CDR2 SYGVKD. Trimming took 6 bases from V and 3 from J; bases not matched to a gene: 15. This CDR3 comprises 18 residues. CDR3 sequence reads: CAISRQGSWGRDTGELFF. CDR3 DNA sequence: TGTGCCATCAGCCGACAGGGGAGTTGGGGCCGAGACACCGGGGAGCTGTTTTTT.

This clone is a singleton in its sample. The chain couples TRBV18 to TRBJ1-4; 10 bases are a match to TRBD1. The CDR3 length is 15 residues. From germline, CDR1 is KGHSH and CDR2 LQKENI. The V gene end was trimmed by 3 bases and the J gene end by 7 bases; junction bases not matched to a gene: 5. The CDR3, as DNA: TGTGCCAGCTCACCGGGCGACAGGGGGCTTGAAAAACTGTTTTTT. It codes for CASSPGDRGLEKLFF.

The chain links TRBV28 to TRBJ2-1; 10 bases match TRBD2. The CDR3 is 15 amino acids. Germline V gene data show CDR1 as MDHEN and CDR2 as SYDVKM. J was trimmed by 8 bases and V by 5 bases; bases with no gene match: 9. The CDR3 DNA reads TGTGCCAGCAGTGCCCGCGCTAGCGGGAGTCATGAGCAGTTCTTC. It is translated as CASSARASGSHEQFF.

The V call is TRBV10-3, the J call TRBJ2-7, with TRBD1 matching over 11 bases. The germline gives CDR1 ENHRY, CDR2 SYGVKD. This CDR3 has 15 amino acids. V lost 4 bases, J lost 5 bases, and 7 bases stayed unmatched. DNA for the CDR3: TGTGCCATCAGTGCGACGGACAGGGGGCACCACGAGCAGTACTTC. As protein: CAISATDRGHHEQYF.

Concerning this clone itself: The germline gene is not matched at one end of the junction; a read error may be the cause. The rearrangement uses TRBV28 and TRBJ1-2; D unclear. Germline V gives CDR1 MDHEN, CDR2 SYDVKM. The CDR3 length is 10 residues. The CDR3 loop is CASSRDAVEF. CDR3 DNA sequence: TGTGCCAGCAGCCGCGACGCCGTGGAGTTC.

The chain couples TRBV2 to TRBJ1-2, with D hard to call. Germline values: CDR1 SNHLY, CDR2 FYNNEI. Trimming stripped 0 bases from V and 7 bases from J, with 15 bases between. This CDR3 spans 15 amino acids. The CDR3 coding sequence is TGTGCCAGCAGTGAAGCTAATGTGGGTATCGGTGGCTACACCTTC. Encoded protein: CASSEANVGIGGYTF.

The chain uses TRBV5-4 and TRBJ2-2, with 7 bases that match TRBD2. Germline CDR1 SGHNT, CDR2 YYREEE (reference sequence). The CDR3 loop spans 16 amino acids. V dropped 0 bases and J dropped 8; count of bases not matched to a gene: 10. CDR3 sequence: CASSLGASGRTGELFF. The DNA of the CDR3 is TGTGCCAGCAGCTTGGGGGCTAGCGGCAGGACGGGGGAGCTGTTTTTT.

The chain has TRBV28 and TRBJ1-1; TRBD1 agrees at 7 bases. The germline V gene encodes CDR1 MDHEN and CDR2 SYDVKM. V shed 6 bases, J shed 0 bases, and the junction held 7 bases outside the gene matches. This CDR3 has 15 residues. CDR3 DNA: TGTGCCAGCAGCTCAGGGGGACTAATGAACACTGAAGCTTTCTTT. It codes for CASSSGGLMNTEAFF.

This chain joins TRBV2 and TRBJ1-1, with D hard to call. V lost 6 bases and J lost 5, with 7 bases in between. CDR1 and CDR2 from the germline V gene are SNHLY and FYNNEI. The CDR3 has 11 amino acids. In DNA form, the CDR3 reads TGTGCCAGCAGGCGAGGGACTGAAGCTTTCTTT. This sequence encodes CASRRGTEAFF.

The chain uses TRBV11-2 and TRBJ1-2; TRBD1 aligns across 7 bases. The CDR3 loop spans 14 amino acids. The V and J ends lost 2 bases and 7 bases, in that order; junction bases with no gene match: 7. Germline V lookup: CDR1 SGHAT, CDR2 FQNNGV. The CDR3 sequence: CASSLRGGEGGYTF. The CDR3 DNA reads as TGTGCCAGCAGCTTAAGAGGGGGCGAAGGTGGCTACACCTTC.

This clone was observed many times. This chain joins TRBV6-5 and TRBJ1-6; no clear D. The CDR3 is made up of 15 amino acids. The V end was cut by 5 bases, the J end by 7 bases, with 15 bases between. CDR1 is MNHEY and CDR2 is SVGAGI in the germline V gene. The CDR3 region is CASSNHAGGNSPLHF. The CDR3 DNA reads TGTGCCAGCAGTAACCACGCTGGCGGAAATTCACCCCTCCACTTT.

The chain couples TRBV6-4 to TRBJ2-1; D is unresolved. This CDR3 comprises 12 residues. V gave up 2 bases and J gave up 4 bases, with 3 bases separating them. The germline gives CDR1 MRHNA, CDR2 SNTAGT. The CDR3: CASSDRYNEQFF. The CDR3 region has the DNA TGTGCCAGCAGTGACAGGTACAATGAGCAGTTCTTC.